The 26 T cell receptor beta chains in this list originate from one sample, sequenced in a study of blood T cell repertoires in COVID-19. Method: immunoSEQ multiplex PCR; TCRdb's copy keeps in-frame clones and lacks some. The sample lists around 140,000 clones; 80% were seen once. The sample was peripheral blood. The receptors stem from a man between 65 and 85 years old who had recovered from COVID-19.

The chain joins TRBV2 to TRBJ1-4; 8 bases line up with TRBD1. J gave up 6 bases and V 6 bases, and 3 bases lay outside the gene matches. Germline V gives CDR1 SNHLY, CDR2 FYNNEI. This CDR3 is 13 amino acids long. CDR3 nucleotide sequence: TGTGCCAGCAGGTTGACAGGGGATGAAAAACTGTTTTTT. Protein product: CASRLTGDEKLFF.

This chain uses TRBV7-2 with TRBJ2-7; TRBD1 matches 9 bases. The germline gives CDR1 SGHTA, CDR2 FQGNSA. With 4 bases clipped from V and 5 bases from J, the junction kept 6 bases outside the gene matches. This CDR3 is built from 14 residues. This CDR3 reads CASSSTGQGDEQYF. The CDR3 DNA follows: TGTGCCAGCAGCTCAACGGGACAGGGCGACGAGCAGTACTTC.

In the case of this clone: This CDR3 is also generated by other DNA sequences in the sample. CDR3 sequence: CASISGSQDTQYF. The CDR3 DNA reads TGTGCCAGCATTAGCGGGAGTCAAGATACGCAGTATTTT. V gene TRBV27 combines with J gene TRBJ2-3; 9 bases are a match to TRBD2. The CDR3 loop spans 13 amino acids. The germline gives CDR1 MNHEY, CDR2 SMNVEV (reference sequence). V lost 7 bases and J lost 5; bases outside the gene matches: 4.

The gene calls are TRBV5-1 and TRBJ2-1; 11 bases are shared with TRBD2. The CDR3 consists of 14 residues. Germline-derived CDR1 and CDR2 are SGHRS and YFSETQ. After removal of 4 bases from V and 9 bases from J, the junction contained 6 bases not matched to a gene. CDR3 residues: CASSGGLADTEQFF. Written as DNA, the CDR3 is TGCGCCAGCAGCGGGGGACTAGCGGATACTGAGCAGTTCTTC.

This clone was counted a single time. This chain connects TRBV6-2 or TRBV6-3 to TRBJ1-5; TRBD1 is a possible D gene (5 bases). The CDR3 runs 14 residues. V was shortened by 4 bases and J by 4 bases, with 11 bases between the two germline ends. Per the germline V gene, CDR1 is MNHEY and CDR2 is SVGEGT. CDR3 residues: CASSWDRGNQPQHF. The CDR3 DNA reads as TGTGCCAGCAGTTGGGACCGGGGGAATCAGCCCCAGCATTTT.

The genes are TRBV19 and TRBJ2-1; TRBD2 matches at 8 bases. CDR1 is LNHDA, CDR2 SQIVND, per germline (reference sequence). V was clipped by 3 bases and J by 6 bases; unmatched bases: 1. CDR3 size: 13 residues. The CDR3 is CASSMAGGNEQFF. Here the CDR3 DNA reads TGTGCCAGTAGTATGGCGGGGGGCAATGAGCAGTTCTTC.

This chain connects TRBV5-6 to TRBJ2-7; D unclear. Germline V gene lookup returns CDR1 SGHDT and CDR2 YYEEEE. The ends were cut back, 2 bases at V and 5 bases at J, with 5 bases in the middle. The CDR3 is 11 amino acids. The DNA for the CDR3 is TGTGCCAGCAGCTTTGGCCACGAGCAGTACTTC. Amino acid sequence: CASSFGHEQYF. The whole variable domain, remainder taken from reference TRBV5-6 and TRBJ2-7, is DAGVTQSPTHLIKTRGQQVTLRCSPKSGHDTVSWYQQALGQGPQFIFQYYEEEERQRGNFPDRFSGHQFPNYSSELNVNALLLGDSALYLCASSFGHEQYFGPGTRLTVT.

The chain carries TRBV7-9 and TRBJ1-2; D uncertain. The CDR3 runs 13 residues. Germline V gives CDR1 SEHNR, CDR2 FQNEAQ (reference sequence). The ends were cut back, 4 bases at V and 6 bases at J, with 12 bases in the middle. Written as DNA, the CDR3 is TGTGCCAGCAGCTCCCCGCAGATTGATGGCTACACCTTC. It translates to CASSSPQIDGYTF.

The chain links TRBV23-1 to TRBJ1-5, with D hard to call. TRBV23-1 is designated an ORF whose function remains uncertain. CDR3 size: 16 residues. With 4 bases removed from V and 3 bases from J, the gap between germline ends came to 16 bases. CDR3 in DNA: TGCGCCAGCAGTCCGGGGATTGGGTCAGACAATCAGCCCCAGCATTTT. Its protein product is CASSPGIGSDNQPQHF.

The rearrangement joins TRBV6-5 to TRBJ2-1; 7 nucleotides match TRBD1. From germline, CDR1 is MNHEY and CDR2 SVGAGI. V dropped 0 bases and J dropped 3; count of bases not matched to a gene: 2. There are 15 residues in the CDR3. CDR3 sequence: CASSYSSGGYNEQFF. In DNA, the CDR3 is TGTGCCAGCAGTTACTCGTCAGGGGGCTACAATGAGCAGTTCTTC.

This sequence joins TRBV4-1 and TRBJ2-1, with D perhaps matching TRBD2 (5 bases). Per germline, CDR1 MGHRA and CDR2 YSYEKL. V was cut by 0 bases and J by 0 bases, with 12 bases left in between. CDR3 size: 17 residues. CDR3 protein: CASSQDVPGTSYNEQFF. CDR3 sequence (DNA): TGCGCCAGCAGCCAAGATGTCCCGGGAACCTCCTACAATGAGCAGTTCTTC.

CDR3 amino acids: CASGAELREAFF. In DNA form, the CDR3 reads TGTGCCAGTGGTGCCGAACTCAGGGAAGCTTTCTTT. The rearrangement links TRBV19 to TRBJ1-1; D not certain. Deletions cut 8 bases from V and 8 bases from J, with 15 bases between. Germline assignment: CDR1 LNHDA and CDR2 SQIVND (reference sequence). The CDR3 runs to 12 residues.

Points on this clone: At one end the junction does not follow the germline gene, possibly because of a read error. The genes are TRBV27 and TRBJ2-2, with D hard to call. CDR1 is MNHEY and CDR2 is SMNVEV in the germline V gene (reference sequence). The CDR3 totals 15 residues. The CDR3: CASSLSKEDTWELFF. DNA of the CDR3: TGTGCCAGCAGTTTATCCAAGGAAGACACCTGGGAGCTGTTTTTT.

This clone appeared a single time. This chain connects TRBV7-9 to TRBJ2-7; the D gene is possibly TRBD2 (6 bases). Trimming cost V 5 bases and J 2 bases, with 16 bases left between them. Per the germline V gene, CDR1 is SEHNR and CDR2 is FQNEAQ (reference sequence). This CDR3 spans 15 amino acids. The CDR3 spells CASSAGPAGTYEQYF. CDR3 sequence (DNA): TGTGCCAGCAGCGCAGGCCCTGCGGGGACCTACGAGCAGTACTTC.

This chain connects TRBV3-1 (or the pseudogene TRBV3-2) to TRBJ1-2; D call uncertain. V lost 2 bases, J lost 8 bases, and 9 bases lay in between. Germline V gene data show CDR1 as LGHDT and CDR2 as YNNKEL (reference sequence). The CDR3 has 12 amino acids. The CDR3 sequence: CASSQREGGYTF. CDR3 sequence (DNA): TGTGCCAGCAGCCAACGGGAGGGCGGCTACACCTTC.

CDR3 residues: CASSFGGQGGSEQYF. Here the CDR3 DNA reads TGCGCCAGCAGCTTCGGGGGACAGGGGGGAAGCGAGCAGTACTTC. J is TRBJ2-7 and V is TRBV5-1; 11 positions agree with TRBD1. The V gene end was trimmed by 2 bases and the J gene end by 6 bases; junction bases not matched to a gene: 7. The CDR3 runs 15 residues. Germline loops: CDR1 SGHRS, CDR2 YFSETQ.

This clone was seen a single time. The sample holds other DNA sequences that translate to the same CDR3. V is TRBV19 and J is TRBJ2-1; TRBD2 matches 10 bases. Trimming removed 4 bases from V and 5 bases from J; junction bases left unmatched: 5. There are 15 residues in the CDR3. Germline V gene sequence: CDR1 LNHDA, CDR2 SQIVND (reference sequence). This chain's CDR3 is CASSRRTSGDNEQFF. As DNA, the CDR3 is TGTGCCAGTAGTAGGCGGACTAGCGGCGACAATGAGCAGTTCTTC.

The chain couples TRBV5-4 to TRBJ2-7, with D perhaps TRBD1 (6 bases). V was pared by 1 base and J by 0 bases, with 11 bases between. Looked up from germline, CDR1 is SGHNT and CDR2 is YYREEE (reference sequence). The CDR3 is made up of 15 amino acids. DNA of the CDR3: TGTGCCAGCAGCTTGCGACAGGCCAGCTCCTACGAGCAGTACTTC. Protein sequence: CASSLRQASSYEQYF.

The chain combines TRBV6-5 with TRBJ1-1; D ambiguous. CDR1 is MNHEY and CDR2 is SVGAGI in the germline V gene. CDR3 length: 14 residues. The ends were cut back, 7 bases at V and 3 bases at J, with 15 bases in the middle. The CDR3 reads CASTPGREDTEAFF. The CDR3, as DNA: TGTGCCAGCACTCCCGGGCGGGAGGACACTGAAGCTTTCTTT.

The J gene is TRBJ2-1, the V gene TRBV7-2, with no clear D. CDR1 is SGHTA and CDR2 is FQGNSA in the germline V gene. V was cut by 8 bases and J by 0 bases, with 11 bases left in between. The CDR3 has 14 amino acids. The CDR3 is CASRRPTSYNEQFF. The CDR3 DNA is TGTGCCAGCCGGCGGCCGACCTCCTACAATGAGCAGTTCTTC.

The rearrangement links TRBV27 to TRBJ1-2; tentative D call: TRBD1 (5 bases). The CDR3 consists of 16 residues. Trimming pared 5 bases from V and 1 base from J, leaving 17 bases between. The germline CDR1 and CDR2 sequences are MNHEY and SMNVEV (reference sequence). The CDR3 region is CASSKALDNYNYGYTF. CDR3 DNA sequence: TGTGCCAGCAGTAAGGCCCTGGACAACTATAACTATGGCTACACCTTC.

The sample holds one count of this clone. V and J are TRBV9 and TRBJ2-3, with 9 bases lining up with TRBD1. The CDR3 totals 15 residues. The V gene end was trimmed by 5 bases and the J gene end by 3 bases; junction bases not matched to a gene: 7. Per the germline V gene, CDR1 is SGDLS and CDR2 is YYNGEE. CDR3 protein: CASSGTGGWTDTQYF. The DNA of the CDR3 is TGTGCCAGCAGTGGAACAGGGGGCTGGACAGATACGCAGTATTTT.

The genes are TRBV27 and TRBJ2-1, with 10 bases matching TRBD2. The J segment lost 9 bases and the V segment lost 5 bases, leaving 7 bases of the junction unmatched. Germline CDR1 and CDR2: MNHEY and SMNVEV (reference sequence). CDR3 size: 14 residues. CDR3 sequence: CASSPRTSGGEQFF. CDR3 sequence (DNA): TGTGCCAGCAGTCCCCGGACTAGCGGCGGTGAGCAGTTCTTC.

In this sample, this clone turned up a few times. The J gene is TRBJ1-1, the V gene TRBV7-8; a possible D gene is TRBD1 (5 bases). Germline values: CDR1 SGHVS, CDR2 FQNEAQ. This CDR3 region has 16 residues. V was clipped by 5 bases and J by 5 bases, with 21 bases between them. The CDR3 is CASSVRDSKPGTEAFF. In nucleotides, the CDR3 is TGTGCCAGCAGCGTTCGGGACTCAAAGCCGGGGACTGAAGCTTTCTTT. Variable domain in full (rest from reference TRBV7-8 and TRBJ1-1): GAGVSQSPRYKVAKRGQDVALRCDPISGHVSLFWYQQALGQGPEFLTYFQNEAQLDKSGLPSDRFFAERPEGSVSTLKIQRTQQEDSAVYLCASSVRDSKPGTEAFFGQGTRLTVV.

This sequence joins TRBV27 and TRBJ2-7; a weak D match, TRBD1 (6 bases). V was clipped by 3 bases and J by 4 bases, with 10 bases between them. Germline lookup yields CDR1 MNHEY and CDR2 SMNVEV (reference sequence). The CDR3 spans 13 residues. The CDR3 region has the DNA TGTGCCAGCAGTTTGATGGGGACATACGAGCAGTACTTC. Protein product: CASSLMGTYEQYF.

The chain has TRBV27 and TRBJ2-1; TRBD1 agrees at 7 bases. Losses at the gene ends were 7 bases for V and 1 base for J; bases not matched to a gene: 7. Germline V CDR1 and CDR2: MNHEY, SMNVEV (reference sequence). The CDR3 spans 15 residues. Here the CDR3 DNA reads TGTGCCAGCAAGGGACAGCGTGGTTCCTACAATGAGCAGTTCTTC. Protein sequence: CASKGQRGSYNEQFF.